A single sample is the source of the 22 T cell receptor beta chains below, sequenced in a study of T cell repertoires and Cas9 in healthy adults. Using immunoSEQ multiplex PCR, the repertoire was profiled, and TCRdb retains in-frame clones only, with some absent. The sample carries 11,000 to 15,000 clones, 80% to 90% recorded once. Material for sequencing was Tregs (CD4+, CD25+, CD127-, CD137-, CD154-) from PBMCs; culture status not recorded. The receptors shown here come from a human donor in good health.

V gene TRBV2 combines with J gene TRBJ2-4; D is ambiguous. CDR3 length: 10 residues. V lost 2 bases to trimming and J lost 7 bases, with 0 bases between them. CDR1 is SNHLY and CDR2 is FYNNEI in the germline V gene. In DNA form, the CDR3 reads TGTGCCAGCAGTGAAAACATTCAGTACTTC. Translation: CASSENIQYF.

The V call is TRBV6-1, the J call TRBJ2-7, with TRBD1 matching over 11 bases. Germline values: CDR1 MNHNS, CDR2 SASEGT. The CDR3 has 15 amino acids. With V trimmed by 3 bases and J by 2 bases, 3 bases remained unmatched. Here the CDR3 reads CASSEGQGGTYEQYV. The CDR3 region has the DNA TGTGCCAGCAGTGAGGGACAGGGGGGGACCTACGAGCAGTACGTC.

The chain recombines TRBV19 with TRBJ2-3; D remains ambiguous. This CDR3 has 16 amino acids. Trimming pared 2 bases from V and 1 base from J, leaving 13 bases between. Germline CDR1 LNHDA, CDR2 SQIVND (reference sequence). CDR3: CASSILWTVRTDTQYF. The CDR3 bases are TGTGCCAGTAGTATACTCTGGACCGTACGCACAGATACGCAGTATTTT.

V is TRBV16 and J is TRBJ1-2; maybe TRBD1 (6 bases). Looked up from germline, CDR1 is KGHSY and CDR2 is FQNENV. This CDR3 is 14 amino acids long. Trimming took off 5 bases at V and 4 bases at J, with 14 bases between the two ends. In nucleotides, the CDR3 is TGTGCCAGCAGCTCGGACAGCCGTTTCTATGGCTACACCTTC. Translating it yields CASSSDSRFYGYTF.

The gene calls are TRBV13 and TRBJ1-1; D remains ambiguous. CDR3 length: 13 residues. Germline-derived CDR1 and CDR2 are PRHDT and FYEKMQ (reference sequence). V lost 5 bases and J 1 base, leaving 8 bases between the germline ends. The CDR3 nucleotides read TGTGCCAGCAGCGTCCTAGCGAACACTGAAGCTTTCTTT. This gives the protein CASSVLANTEAFF.

The chain joins TRBV7-9 to TRBJ2-1, with D unresolved. The V gene lost 5 bases and the J gene lost 0 bases, with 11 bases spanning the gap. The CDR3 spans 15 residues. The germline V gene encodes CDR1 SEHNR and CDR2 FQNEAQ (reference sequence). The CDR3 loop reads CASSPRLGSYNEQFF. CDR3 sequence (DNA): TGTGCCAGCAGCCCCCGCTTGGGCTCCTACAATGAGCAGTTCTTC. Full variable domain (outside the CDR3, taken from reference TRBV7-9 and TRBJ2-1): DTGVSQNPRHKITKRGQNVTFRCDPISEHNRLYWYRQTLGQGPEFLTYFQNEAQLEKSRLLSDRFSAERPKGSFSTLEIQRTEQGDSAMYLCASSPRLGSYNEQFFGPGTRLTVL.

A word on this clone: One end of the junction fails to match germline, which may point to a read error. The chain employs TRBV6-5 and TRBJ1-1; perhaps TRBD1 as D (6 bases). The CDR3 has 11 residues. The V gene's germline CDR1 is MNHEY and CDR2 SVGAGI. CDR3 bases: TGTGCCAGCGGGAGGGGGGAGCCTCGACTCTTT. Amino acid sequence: CASGRGEPRLF.

The chain links TRBV7-9 to TRBJ2-7, with 11 nucleotides matching TRBD2. Unmatched junction bases numbered 18, after V lost 5 bases and J lost 3 bases. Germline values: CDR1 SEHNR, CDR2 FQNEAQ (reference sequence). CDR3 length: 19 residues. The CDR3 protein is CASSPPPFPVLAGGYEQYF. CDR3 sequence (DNA): TGTGCCAGCAGCCCCCCCCCTTTTCCCGTTCTAGCGGGGGGCTACGAGCAGTACTTC. Using reference TRBV7-9 and TRBJ2-7 for the parts outside the CDR3, the full variable domain is DTGVSQNPRHKITKRGQNVTFRCDPISEHNRLYWYRQTLGQGPEFLTYFQNEAQLEKSRLLSDRFSAERPKGSFSTLEIQRTEQGDSAMYLCASSPPPFPVLAGGYEQYFGPGTRLTVT.

This sequence joins TRBV5-1 and TRBJ2-3; no definite D call. Germline loops: CDR1 SGHRS, CDR2 YFSETQ. The CDR3 totals 16 residues. Trimming took 0 bases from V and 1 from J, leaving 12 bases between them. The CDR3 loop is CASSLVVSLRTDTQYF. In DNA, the CDR3 is TGCGCCAGCAGCTTGGTGGTCAGCCTGCGCACAGATACGCAGTATTTT.

This chain connects TRBV10-2 to TRBJ2-5; D possibly corresponds to TRBD1 (5 bases). The germline CDR1 and CDR2 sequences are WSHSY and SAAADI. V was pared by 4 bases and J by 4 bases, with 22 bases between. The CDR3 contains 17 residues. CDR3 coding DNA: TGCGCCAGCAGTGGGGGTTTTTTAGGACACCAGATAGAGACCCAGTACTTC. Its protein product is CASSGGFLGHQIETQYF.

V gene TRBV10-2 combines with J gene TRBJ2-6; D remains ambiguous. V lost 8 bases, J lost 0 bases, and 11 bases lay in between. The CDR3 runs to 15 residues. CDR1 and CDR2 from the germline V gene are WSHSY and SAAADI. The CDR3 DNA reads TGCGCCAGCCAGAGTGCGCCCTCTGGGGCCAACGTCCTGACTTTC. Translation: CASQSAPSGANVLTF.

The rearrangement uses TRBV9 and TRBJ2-2; 11 nucleotides align to TRBD2. Germline V gives CDR1 SGDLS, CDR2 YYNGEE. Germline trimming cut 3 bases from V and 4 bases from J; bases unmatched to any gene: 5. The CDR3 totals 16 residues. CDR3 sequence (DNA): TGTGCCAGCAGCGGCGTAGGACTAGCGGGCACCGGGGAGCTGTTTTTT. Its protein is CASSGVGLAGTGELFF.

The chain is built from TRBV6-1 and TRBJ2-3; no clear D. CDR1 and CDR2 from the germline V gene are MNHNS and SASEGT. This CDR3 region has 16 residues. V gave up 2 bases and J gave up 4 bases, with 16 bases separating them. The CDR3 loop is CASSEPGRRGADTQYF. CDR3 nucleotide sequence: TGTGCCAGCAGTGAACCCGGCAGGAGAGGCGCAGATACGCAGTATTTT.

The gene calls are TRBV20-1 and TRBJ2-1, with D tentatively TRBD2 (5 bases). The germline V gene encodes CDR1 DFQATT and CDR2 SNEGSKA (reference sequence). CDR3 length: 11 residues. V shed 4 bases and J shed 9 bases, with 10 bases lying between them. The CDR3 region is CSATEAAEQFF. The CDR3 DNA reads as TGCAGTGCTACCGAAGCGGCTGAGCAGTTCTTC.

Only a few counts were recorded for this clone. The chain carries TRBV10-3 and TRBJ1-2; D gene uncertain. The V gene's germline CDR1 is ENHRY and CDR2 SYGVKD. The CDR3 covers 11 residues. The V end lost 3 bases, the J end lost 5 bases, and 4 bases lay between the germline ends. The CDR3 protein is CAISDAYGYTF. The CDR3 DNA sequence: TGTGCCATCAGTGATGCGTATGGCTACACCTTC.

This chain joins TRBV5-1 and TRBJ1-2; 8 positions match TRBD1. The J segment lost 2 bases and the V segment lost 7 bases, leaving 1 base of the junction unmatched. Germline CDR1 reads SGHRS; CDR2 reads YFSETQ. The CDR3 is 12 amino acids. This chain's CDR3 is CASRTGNYGYTF. In DNA, the CDR3 is TGCGCCAGCCGGACAGGGAACTATGGCTACACCTTC.

The V and J genes are TRBV5-5 and TRBJ1-3; no definite D call. The CDR3 contains 17 residues. With 0 bases removed from V and 0 bases from J, the gap between germline ends came to 13 bases. Germline V gene sequence: CDR1 SGHKS, CDR2 YYEKEE (reference sequence). The CDR3 is CASSLAVTGSSGNTIYF. The CDR3 DNA reads TGTGCCAGCAGCTTGGCGGTGACGGGGAGCTCTGGAAACACCATATATTTT.

The chain has TRBV12-5 and TRBJ1-1, with D uncertain. V was trimmed by 2 bases and J by 1 base, leaving 8 bases between them. Germline V gene lookup returns CDR1 LGHNT and CDR2 FRNRAP. The CDR3 has 14 residues. CDR3 DNA: TGTGCTAGTGGTTTGATTCCACAGAACACTGAAGCTTTCTTT. It is translated as CASGLIPQNTEAFF.

This chain links TRBV11-3 with TRBJ2-7; the D is unclear. The CDR3 is 14 amino acids. V was shortened by 5 bases and J by 4 bases, with 15 bases between the two germline ends. Germline V gives CDR1 SGHNT, CDR2 YENEEA. The CDR3 is CASSPATDRYEQYF. For the CDR3, the DNA is TGTGCCAGCAGCCCGGCGACGGACCGTTACGAGCAGTACTTC.

The chain has TRBV7-9 and TRBJ2-3; D possibly corresponds to TRBD2 (6 bases). The CDR3 has 17 amino acids. CDR1 and CDR2 (germline): SEHNR, FQNEAQ (reference sequence). V was cut by 6 bases and J by 2 bases, with 21 bases left in between. CDR3 region: CASSNGASGGVTDTQYF. The CDR3 DNA is TGTGCCAGCAGTAACGGGGCCAGCGGAGGGGTCACAGATACGCAGTATTTT.

This clone was seen only once. V and J are TRBV4-2 and TRBJ2-3; D unresolved. V gave up 4 bases and J gave up 5 bases, with 16 bases separating them. Germline V gene data show CDR1 as LGHNA and CDR2 as YNFKEQ. The CDR3 loop spans 15 amino acids. CDR3 in amino acids: CASSPPGSLQDTQYF. DNA of the CDR3: TGTGCCAGCAGCCCCCCAGGCTCGCTCCAAGATACGCAGTATTTT.

This chain uses TRBV6-5 with TRBJ2-7; 7 nucleotides line up with TRBD1. The CDR3 is 13 residues long. Germline CDR1 and CDR2: MNHEY and SVGAGI. V was clipped by 4 bases and J by 4 bases; unmatched bases: 4. The CDR3 sequence: CASSWGRGYEQYV. CDR3 in DNA: TGTGCCAGCAGTTGGGGCAGGGGGTACGAGCAGTACGTC.